This T cell receptor beta chain derives from a study of patients and donors after allogeneic stem cell transplantation. From the RT-PCR reads, TCRdb called clonotypes with MiXCR, one entry per CDR3 protein. This table holds 110,000 or so distinct CDR3 sequences, around 36% found once. The sample consisted of blood, either unsorted or a sorted T cell fraction (not recorded which). This sequence was found in a human donor who was either an allogeneic HSCT recipient or a stem cell or donor lymphocyte infusion donor (not recorded which). It is not recorded whose cells these are; they may come from a transplant donor.

The CDR3, as DNA: TGTGCCAGCAGCTTGTTAACCTACTACAATGAGCAGTTCTTC. The encoded protein is CASSLLTYYNEQFF. This chain connects TRBV5-5 to TRBJ2-1; D remains ambiguous. Trimming stripped 1 base from V and 3 bases from J, with 8 bases between. From germline, CDR1 is SGHKS and CDR2 YYEKEE (reference sequence). The CDR3 consists of 14 residues. The whole variable domain, remainder taken from reference TRBV5-5 and TRBJ2-1, is DAGVTQSPTHLIKTRGQQVTLRCSPISGHKSVSWYQQVLGQGPQFIFQYYEKEERGRGNFPDRFSARQFPNYSSELNVNALLLGDSALYLCASSLLTYYNEQFFGPGTRLTVL.